This TCR beta chain appears in the sequencing data of a study of glioma-infiltrating T cells. Across the study: Sequencing aimed for about 4- to 10-fold coverage of about 940,000 peripheral T cells. Findings and caveats of the study: Signature shared blood CDR3 motifs were enriched in low-divergence and depleted in high-divergence patients.

Amplification of TCR alpha and beta CDR3 regions from RNA used iRepertoire nested multiplex PCR. TCRdb itself ran the multiplex PCR reads through MiXCR, one entry per CDR3 protein. The data show approximately 400,000 distinct CDR3 sequences, with 41% seen just once and more than 10% held by the top ten. The V segment lost 3 bases and the J segment 4 bases; nucleotides outside the gene matches: 6. The germline gives CDR1 KGHSH, CDR2 LQKENI. The CDR3 extends over 15 amino acids. As regards this clonotype: Its target is not known.

Sequenced material: glioma tissue, nonneoplastic brain tissue, or PBMCs (not recorded which). The rearrangement uses TRBV18 and TRBJ1-2; TRBD1 agrees at 9 bases. This receptor was taken from a human donor with low-grade glioma or glioblastoma, undergoing nonglioma brain surgery, or in good health (not recorded which). CDR3 DNA sequence: TGTGCCAGCTCACCGGACAGGGGCACTTTCTATGGCTACACCTTC. Protein: CASSPDRGTFYGYTF.